One sample yielded the 17 T cell receptor beta chains listed below, sequenced in a study of Graves' ophthalmopathy and Graves' hyperthyroidism. TCR beta CDR3 regions were amplified from RNA transcripts. First-round RT-PCR relied on HTBI primers, and a second-round multiplex PCR came next. TCRdb reanalysed the multiplex PCR reads using MiXCR and keeps one entry per CDR3 protein. This table has about half a million distinct CDR3 sequences, approximately 15% appearing once. Sequencing was performed on blood. These receptors all stem from a woman aged 25 to 39 with Graves' ophthalmopathy.

This clonotype was seen at least ten times. This chain connects TRBV10-2 to TRBJ1-2; D gene unclear. The CDR3 sequence is 13 residues long. Germline V lookup: CDR1 WSHSY, CDR2 SAAADI. The V and J ends lost 2 bases and 3 bases respectively, with 7 bases between them. CDR3 DNA: TGCGCCAGCAGTGAGGAAATACACTATGGCTACACCTTC. Translating gives CASSEEIHYGYTF.

At least ten counts were recorded for this clonotype. The rearrangement joins TRBV20-1 to TRBJ1-2; 7 bases fit TRBD1. Germline V gene lookup returns CDR1 DFQATT and CDR2 SNEGSKA (reference sequence). J gave up 1 base and V 6 bases, and 11 bases lay outside the gene matches. There are 15 residues in the CDR3. CDR3 loop: CSAKDNRGFNYGYTF. The CDR3 nucleotides are TGCAGTGCCAAGGATAACAGGGGTTTTAACTATGGCTACACCTTC.

This chain joins TRBV2 and TRBJ2-5; D call uncertain. V gave up 3 bases and J gave up 0 bases, with 8 bases separating them. The CDR3 is 14 residues long. CDR1 and CDR2 (germline): SNHLY, FYNNEI. CDR3 nucleotide sequence: TGTGCCAGCAGTGATTGGAATAACCAAGAGACCCAGTACTTC. Translating gives CASSDWNNQETQYF. Filled out from reference TRBV2 and TRBJ2-5, the complete variable domain reads EPEVTQTPSHQVTQMGQEVILRCVPISNHLYFYWYRQILGQKVEFLVSFYNNEISEKSEIFDDQFSVERPDGSNFTLKIRSTKLEDSAMYFCASSDWNNQETQYFGPGTRLLVL.

This clonotype was observed many times. The chain is built from TRBV7-9 and TRBJ2-7; D may correspond to TRBD1 or TRBD2 (5 bases each). The V gene's germline CDR1 is SEHNR and CDR2 FQNEAQ (reference sequence). V lost 5 bases to trimming and J lost 7 bases, with 15 bases between them. This CDR3 contains 13 residues. CDR3 bases: TGTGCCAGCAGCATCAGGGACCGAGAGGAGCAGTACTTC. Amino acid sequence: CASSIRDREEQYF.

This clonotype came up many times. This rearrangement joins TRBV20-1 to TRBJ2-6; no reliable D call. The CDR3 has 14 residues. V lost 8 bases and J lost 0, with 11 bases in between. Germline lookup yields CDR1 DFQATT and CDR2 SNEGSKA (reference sequence). The CDR3 region has the DNA TGCAGTTCCTACACCCGCTCTGGGGCCAACGTCCTGACTTTC. Amino acid sequence: CSSYTRSGANVLTF.

This clonotype has ten or more counts. The CDR3 region has the DNA TGTGCCAGCAGTTACTCGGCCCAGCGGGGCTACGAGCAGTACTTC. Amino acid sequence: CASSYSAQRGYEQYF. V is TRBV6-5 and J is TRBJ2-7; 7 bases map to TRBD2. The CDR3 has 15 residues. Trimming cost V 0 bases and J 3 bases; bases outside gene matches: 5. The V gene's germline CDR1 is MNHEY and CDR2 SVGAGI.

At least ten counts were recorded for this clonotype. This chain joins TRBV6-1 and TRBJ2-7, with 9 bases matching TRBD2. This CDR3 contains 15 residues. Germline trimming cut 2 bases from V and 3 bases from J; bases unmatched to any gene: 5. The germline CDR1 and CDR2 sequences are MNHNS and SASEGT. The CDR3 nucleotides read TGTGCCAGCAGTGAACTGGCGGGAGGGGTCTACGAGCAGTACTTC. Protein product: CASSELAGGVYEQYF.

Of note for this clonotype: This may stem from a read error, because a much larger clone lies one nucleotide away. This chain links TRBV2 with TRBJ2-5, with 9 bases identical to TRBD2. The germline CDR1 and CDR2 sequences are SNHLY and FYNNEI. This CDR3 has 15 amino acids. This CDR3 is CASSGLAGRGGTQDF. DNA for the CDR3: TGTGCCAGCAGTGGTCTAGCGGGAAGAGGAGGGACCCAGGACTTC. Drawing the rest from reference TRBV2 and TRBJ2-5, the complete variable domain is EPEVTQTPSHQVTQMGQEVILRCVPISNHLYFYWYRQILGQKVEFLVSFYNNEISEKSEIFDDQFSVERPDGSNFTLKIRSTKLEDSAMYFCASSGLAGRGGTQDFGPGTRLLVL.

The chain has TRBV7-8 and TRBJ2-2; D perhaps matches TRBD2 (5 bases). The germline CDR1 and CDR2 sequences are SGHVS and FQNEAQ. The CDR3 contains 15 residues. The V and J ends lost 1 base and 4 bases respectively, with 10 bases between them. In DNA form, the CDR3 reads TGTGCCAGCAGCTTAGGAGGGCAAGCCACCGGGGAGCTGTTTTTT. It encodes CASSLGGQATGELFF.

This clonotype was picked up a small number of times. The rearrangement links TRBV12-3 or TRBV12-4 to TRBJ2-5; perhaps D is TRBD1 or TRBD2 (5 bases each). This CDR3 spans 15 amino acids. V was cut by 3 bases and J by 1 base, with 12 bases left in between. CDR3 sequence reads: CASSLRGTAQETQYF. In DNA, the CDR3 is TGTGCCAGCAGTTTGAGGGGAACCGCCCAAGAGACCCAGTACTTC.

This clonotype was counted many times. V is TRBV20-1 and J is TRBJ1-1, with D uncertain. This CDR3 has 14 amino acids. CDR1 and CDR2 (germline): DFQATT, SNEGSKA (reference sequence). V was shortened by 3 bases and J by 4 bases, with 15 bases between the two germline ends. The CDR3 spells CSARRSGSGTEAFF. CDR3 sequence (DNA): TGCAGTGCTAGGAGATCGGGGAGTGGCACTGAAGCTTTCTTT.

This clonotype was recorded a few times. The chain links TRBV19 to TRBJ1-5; no definite D call. Germline lookup yields CDR1 LNHDA and CDR2 SQIVND (reference sequence). This CDR3 spans 15 amino acids. Trimming pared 3 bases from V and 7 bases from J, leaving 16 bases between. The CDR3, as DNA: TGTGCCAGTAGTATCTTACGAGGTTCGGGCCAGCCCCAGCATTTT. Its protein product is CASSILRGSGQPQHF.

This clonotype was detected ten times or more. This chain connects TRBV19 to TRBJ2-7, with 7 bases fitting TRBD1. The V and J ends lost 6 bases and 2 bases, in that order; junction bases with no gene match: 7. The CDR3 runs to 14 residues. CDR1 is LNHDA and CDR2 is SQIVND in the germline V gene (reference sequence). In DNA form, the CDR3 reads TGTGCCAGTAGCGTCGGGACAGCCACCTACGAGCAGTACTTC. Translating it yields CASSVGTATYEQYF.

In its sample, this clonotype was seen many times. V usage is TRBV20-1 and J usage is TRBJ1-5; D is ambiguous. The germline CDR1 and CDR2 sequences are DFQATT and SNEGSKA (reference sequence). V was trimmed by 4 bases and J by 3 bases, leaving 10 bases between them. The CDR3 runs 13 residues. This CDR3 is CSAIIPPNQPQHF. The CDR3 nucleotides are TGCAGTGCTATCATCCCGCCCAATCAGCCCCAGCATTTT.

On this clonotype: This clone may be a read error of a much larger clone one base away. DNA for the CDR3: TGTGCCAGCAGCTTAGTATGGGAAGAGAGCCAGTACTTC. Protein product: CASSLVWEESQYF. V usage is TRBV7-2 and J usage is TRBJ2-5; D is unresolved. In germline, CDR1 is SGHTA, CDR2 FQGNSA. The CDR3 consists of 13 residues.

This clonotype was seen many times. The chain joins TRBV15 to TRBJ2-6, with a possible D match to TRBD2 (6 bases). Trimming removed 1 base at V and 4 bases at J, with 11 bases between. CDR3 length: 16 residues. From germline, CDR1 is LNHNV and CDR2 YYDKDF (reference sequence). The CDR3 DNA is TGTGCCACCAGCAGAGCCGGAGGGTCCGGGGCCAACGTCCTGACTTTC. Amino acids: CATSRAGGSGANVLTF.

This clonotype was observed a few times. The chain joins TRBV3-1 to TRBJ1-1, with no clear D. Germline V lookup: CDR1 LGHDT, CDR2 YNNKEL (reference sequence). Trimming removed 4 bases from V and 5 bases from J, with 8 bases in between. The CDR3 consists of 12 residues. CDR3 sequence reads: CASSRWETEAFF. The CDR3 nucleotides are TGTGCCAGCAGCCGGTGGGAGACTGAAGCTTTCTTT.